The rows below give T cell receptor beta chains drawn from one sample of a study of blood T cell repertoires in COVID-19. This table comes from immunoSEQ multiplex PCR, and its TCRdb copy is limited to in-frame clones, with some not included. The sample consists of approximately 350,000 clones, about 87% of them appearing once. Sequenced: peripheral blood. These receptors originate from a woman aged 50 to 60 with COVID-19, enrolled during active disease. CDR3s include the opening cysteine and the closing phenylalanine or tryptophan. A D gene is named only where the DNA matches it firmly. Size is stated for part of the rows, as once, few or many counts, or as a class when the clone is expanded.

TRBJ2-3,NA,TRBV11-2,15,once,TGTGCCAGCAGCTTACGGTTGCGGTCCACAGATACGCAGTATTTT,CASSLRLRSTDTQYF
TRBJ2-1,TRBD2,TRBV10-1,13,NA,TGCGCCAGCAGCGGGGTAGCGGGATATGAGCAGTTCTTC,CASSGVAGYEQFF
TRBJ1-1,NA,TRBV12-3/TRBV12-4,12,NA,TGTGCCAGCAGTCACAGGGCCACTGAAGCTTTCTTT,CASSHRATEAFF
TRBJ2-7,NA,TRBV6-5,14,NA,TGTGCCAGCAGTTACTCAAGAGGGGGCTACGAGCAGTACTTC,CASSYSRGGYEQYF
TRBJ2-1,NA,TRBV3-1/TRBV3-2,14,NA,TGTGCCAGCAGCCAAGGCAGGAAAAACAATGAGCAGTTCTTC,CASSQGRKNNEQFF
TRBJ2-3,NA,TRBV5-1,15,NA,TGCGCCAGCAGCGAAACTTCTAGCAGCACAGATACGCAGTATTTT,CASSETSSSTDTQYF
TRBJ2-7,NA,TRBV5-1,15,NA,TGCGCCAGCAGCTTGGCCGGACGGGAAGGCTACGAGCAGTACTTC,CASSLAGREGYEQYF
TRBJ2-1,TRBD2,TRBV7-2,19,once,TGTGCCAGCAGCTTAAGGGCAGTGGTAGCGGGAAGCTCCTACAATGAGCAGTTCTTC,CASSLRAVVAGSSYNEQFF
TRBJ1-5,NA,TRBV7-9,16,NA,TGTGCCAGCAGCCACTACCAGGGGAGCGGGGATCAGCCCCAGCATTTT,CASSHYQGSGDQPQHF
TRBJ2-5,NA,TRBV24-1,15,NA,TGTGCCACCAGTGACCCCAAGGACAGCCAAGAGACCCAGTACTTC,CATSDPKDSQETQYF
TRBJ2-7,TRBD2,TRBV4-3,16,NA,TGCGCCAGCAGCATCGACGGGACTAGCGGACCATACGAGCAGTACTTC,CASSIDGTSGPYEQYF
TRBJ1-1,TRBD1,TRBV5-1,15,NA,TGCGCCAGCAGCTTTAAAACAGGGGGCACGGCTGAAGCTTTCTTT,CASSFKTGGTAEAFF
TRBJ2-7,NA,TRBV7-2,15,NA,TGTGCCAGCAGCTTAGCGAGCCTCCGCTCCTACGAGCAGTACTTC,CASSLASLRSYEQYF
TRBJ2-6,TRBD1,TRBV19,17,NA,TGTGCCAGTAGTCCCCGACAGGGGGCAGCTGGGGCCAACGTCCTGACTTTC,CASSPRQGAAGANVLTF
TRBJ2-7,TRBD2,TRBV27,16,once,TGTGCCAGCAGTTCTTGGACTAGCGGGAAAGGGGGCGAGCAGTACTTC,CASSSWTSGKGGEQYF
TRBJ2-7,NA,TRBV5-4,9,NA,TGTGCCGAAGGCCGGTCTAGAAACTTC,CAEGRSRNF
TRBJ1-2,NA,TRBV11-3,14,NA,TGTGCCAGCAGCTTAAGACAGGCGAACTATGGCTACACCTTC,CASSLRQANYGYTF
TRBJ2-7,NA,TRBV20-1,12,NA,TGCAGTGCTAGTCTAGCGCAGGAGGAGCAGTACTTC,CSASLAQEEQYF
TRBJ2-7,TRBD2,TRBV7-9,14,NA,TGTGCCGGTGGACTAGCGGGAAACTCCTACGAGCAGTACTTC,CAGGLAGNSYEQYF
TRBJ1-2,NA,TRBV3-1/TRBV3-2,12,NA,TGTGCCAGCAGCCAAGATCGGGTGAGATACACCTTC,CASSQDRVRYTF
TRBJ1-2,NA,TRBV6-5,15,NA,TGTGCCAGCAGTTACTCTGAGTCCTCCCCCTATGGCTACACCTTC,CASSYSESSPYGYTF
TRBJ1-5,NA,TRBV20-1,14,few,TGCAGTGCTAGTCCTAGAGGGAGCAATCAGCCCCAGCATTTT,CSASPRGSNQPQHF
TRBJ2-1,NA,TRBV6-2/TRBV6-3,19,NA,TGTGCCAGCAGTTCTCCCTTTAGCATGAGGGCCGACTCCTACAATGAGCAGTTCTTC,CASSSPFSMRADSYNEQFF
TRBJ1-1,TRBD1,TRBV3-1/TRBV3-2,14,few,TGTGCCAGCAGCCCAAGGAGGGGGCGCACTGAAGCTTTCTTT,CASSPRRGRTEAFF
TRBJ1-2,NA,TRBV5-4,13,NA,TGTGCCAGCAGCTTGCCGGGGATCCATGGCTACACCTTC,CASSLPGIHGYTF
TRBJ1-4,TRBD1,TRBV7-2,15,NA,TGTGCCAGCAGCAATACAGGGGGCAAGGGTGAAAAACTGTTTTTT,CASSNTGGKGEKLFF
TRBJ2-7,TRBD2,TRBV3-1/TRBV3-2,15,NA,TGTGCCAGCAGCCAAGCGGGGGGAGGGAACTACGAGCAGTACTTC,CASSQAGGGNYEQYF
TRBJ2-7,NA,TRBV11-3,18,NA,TGTGCCAGCAGCTTAGATGGGCGGGGCTGGGGCCGTCCCTACGAGCAGTACTTC,CASSLDGRGWGRPYEQYF
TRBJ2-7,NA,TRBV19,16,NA,TGTGCCAGTAGTATACCTAGCGCTAAGCAGTCCTACGAGCAGTACTTC,CASSIPSAKQSYEQYF
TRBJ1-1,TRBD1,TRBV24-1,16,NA,TGTGCCACCAGTGATCCGGGGGACAGGGGGGGAACTGAAGCTTTCTTT,CATSDPGDRGGTEAFF